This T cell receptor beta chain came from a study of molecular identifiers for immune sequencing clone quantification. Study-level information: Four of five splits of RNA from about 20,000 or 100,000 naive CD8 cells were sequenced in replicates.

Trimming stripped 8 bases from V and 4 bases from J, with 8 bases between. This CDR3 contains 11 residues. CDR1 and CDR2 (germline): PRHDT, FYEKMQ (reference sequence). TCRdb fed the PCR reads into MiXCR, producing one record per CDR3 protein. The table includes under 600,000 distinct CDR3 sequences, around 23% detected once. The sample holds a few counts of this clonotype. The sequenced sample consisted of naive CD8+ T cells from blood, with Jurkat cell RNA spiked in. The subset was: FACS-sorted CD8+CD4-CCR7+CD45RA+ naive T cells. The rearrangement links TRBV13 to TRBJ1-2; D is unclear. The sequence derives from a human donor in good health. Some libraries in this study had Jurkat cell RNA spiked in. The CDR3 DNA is TGTGCCAGCGCAGCTACCTATGGCTACACCTTC. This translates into CASAATYGYTF.